This TCR beta chain was sequenced for a study of cytomegalovirus exposure and HLA in healthy donors. Study-level results: In most subjects, TCR beta sequences reportedly gave accurate predictions of HLA-A and HLA-B alleles. Later analysis associated a missense DCLRE1C variant with TCR beta V- and J-gene trimming.

V shed 1 base and J 5 bases; nucleotides not matched to a gene: 5. Germline lookup yields CDR1 SGHTA and CDR2 FQGNSA. CDR3 size: 15 residues. A multiplex PCR was run with 60 Vbeta primers and 13 Jbeta primers. Data came from immunoSEQ multiplex PCR; TCRdb stores just in-frame clones and leaves some out. In all, the sample yields 70,000 or so clones. A word on this clone: Its target is unknown.

The chain has TRBV7-2 and TRBJ2-7; TRBD2 aligns across 10 bases. This TCR was recovered from a boy between 10 and 17 years old in good health and CMV-seronegative. The specimen sequenced was PBMCs. CDR3 residues: CASSLEAGGPHEQYF. The CDR3 DNA is TGTGCCAGCAGCTTAGAAGCGGGAGGGCCCCACGAGCAGTACTTC.